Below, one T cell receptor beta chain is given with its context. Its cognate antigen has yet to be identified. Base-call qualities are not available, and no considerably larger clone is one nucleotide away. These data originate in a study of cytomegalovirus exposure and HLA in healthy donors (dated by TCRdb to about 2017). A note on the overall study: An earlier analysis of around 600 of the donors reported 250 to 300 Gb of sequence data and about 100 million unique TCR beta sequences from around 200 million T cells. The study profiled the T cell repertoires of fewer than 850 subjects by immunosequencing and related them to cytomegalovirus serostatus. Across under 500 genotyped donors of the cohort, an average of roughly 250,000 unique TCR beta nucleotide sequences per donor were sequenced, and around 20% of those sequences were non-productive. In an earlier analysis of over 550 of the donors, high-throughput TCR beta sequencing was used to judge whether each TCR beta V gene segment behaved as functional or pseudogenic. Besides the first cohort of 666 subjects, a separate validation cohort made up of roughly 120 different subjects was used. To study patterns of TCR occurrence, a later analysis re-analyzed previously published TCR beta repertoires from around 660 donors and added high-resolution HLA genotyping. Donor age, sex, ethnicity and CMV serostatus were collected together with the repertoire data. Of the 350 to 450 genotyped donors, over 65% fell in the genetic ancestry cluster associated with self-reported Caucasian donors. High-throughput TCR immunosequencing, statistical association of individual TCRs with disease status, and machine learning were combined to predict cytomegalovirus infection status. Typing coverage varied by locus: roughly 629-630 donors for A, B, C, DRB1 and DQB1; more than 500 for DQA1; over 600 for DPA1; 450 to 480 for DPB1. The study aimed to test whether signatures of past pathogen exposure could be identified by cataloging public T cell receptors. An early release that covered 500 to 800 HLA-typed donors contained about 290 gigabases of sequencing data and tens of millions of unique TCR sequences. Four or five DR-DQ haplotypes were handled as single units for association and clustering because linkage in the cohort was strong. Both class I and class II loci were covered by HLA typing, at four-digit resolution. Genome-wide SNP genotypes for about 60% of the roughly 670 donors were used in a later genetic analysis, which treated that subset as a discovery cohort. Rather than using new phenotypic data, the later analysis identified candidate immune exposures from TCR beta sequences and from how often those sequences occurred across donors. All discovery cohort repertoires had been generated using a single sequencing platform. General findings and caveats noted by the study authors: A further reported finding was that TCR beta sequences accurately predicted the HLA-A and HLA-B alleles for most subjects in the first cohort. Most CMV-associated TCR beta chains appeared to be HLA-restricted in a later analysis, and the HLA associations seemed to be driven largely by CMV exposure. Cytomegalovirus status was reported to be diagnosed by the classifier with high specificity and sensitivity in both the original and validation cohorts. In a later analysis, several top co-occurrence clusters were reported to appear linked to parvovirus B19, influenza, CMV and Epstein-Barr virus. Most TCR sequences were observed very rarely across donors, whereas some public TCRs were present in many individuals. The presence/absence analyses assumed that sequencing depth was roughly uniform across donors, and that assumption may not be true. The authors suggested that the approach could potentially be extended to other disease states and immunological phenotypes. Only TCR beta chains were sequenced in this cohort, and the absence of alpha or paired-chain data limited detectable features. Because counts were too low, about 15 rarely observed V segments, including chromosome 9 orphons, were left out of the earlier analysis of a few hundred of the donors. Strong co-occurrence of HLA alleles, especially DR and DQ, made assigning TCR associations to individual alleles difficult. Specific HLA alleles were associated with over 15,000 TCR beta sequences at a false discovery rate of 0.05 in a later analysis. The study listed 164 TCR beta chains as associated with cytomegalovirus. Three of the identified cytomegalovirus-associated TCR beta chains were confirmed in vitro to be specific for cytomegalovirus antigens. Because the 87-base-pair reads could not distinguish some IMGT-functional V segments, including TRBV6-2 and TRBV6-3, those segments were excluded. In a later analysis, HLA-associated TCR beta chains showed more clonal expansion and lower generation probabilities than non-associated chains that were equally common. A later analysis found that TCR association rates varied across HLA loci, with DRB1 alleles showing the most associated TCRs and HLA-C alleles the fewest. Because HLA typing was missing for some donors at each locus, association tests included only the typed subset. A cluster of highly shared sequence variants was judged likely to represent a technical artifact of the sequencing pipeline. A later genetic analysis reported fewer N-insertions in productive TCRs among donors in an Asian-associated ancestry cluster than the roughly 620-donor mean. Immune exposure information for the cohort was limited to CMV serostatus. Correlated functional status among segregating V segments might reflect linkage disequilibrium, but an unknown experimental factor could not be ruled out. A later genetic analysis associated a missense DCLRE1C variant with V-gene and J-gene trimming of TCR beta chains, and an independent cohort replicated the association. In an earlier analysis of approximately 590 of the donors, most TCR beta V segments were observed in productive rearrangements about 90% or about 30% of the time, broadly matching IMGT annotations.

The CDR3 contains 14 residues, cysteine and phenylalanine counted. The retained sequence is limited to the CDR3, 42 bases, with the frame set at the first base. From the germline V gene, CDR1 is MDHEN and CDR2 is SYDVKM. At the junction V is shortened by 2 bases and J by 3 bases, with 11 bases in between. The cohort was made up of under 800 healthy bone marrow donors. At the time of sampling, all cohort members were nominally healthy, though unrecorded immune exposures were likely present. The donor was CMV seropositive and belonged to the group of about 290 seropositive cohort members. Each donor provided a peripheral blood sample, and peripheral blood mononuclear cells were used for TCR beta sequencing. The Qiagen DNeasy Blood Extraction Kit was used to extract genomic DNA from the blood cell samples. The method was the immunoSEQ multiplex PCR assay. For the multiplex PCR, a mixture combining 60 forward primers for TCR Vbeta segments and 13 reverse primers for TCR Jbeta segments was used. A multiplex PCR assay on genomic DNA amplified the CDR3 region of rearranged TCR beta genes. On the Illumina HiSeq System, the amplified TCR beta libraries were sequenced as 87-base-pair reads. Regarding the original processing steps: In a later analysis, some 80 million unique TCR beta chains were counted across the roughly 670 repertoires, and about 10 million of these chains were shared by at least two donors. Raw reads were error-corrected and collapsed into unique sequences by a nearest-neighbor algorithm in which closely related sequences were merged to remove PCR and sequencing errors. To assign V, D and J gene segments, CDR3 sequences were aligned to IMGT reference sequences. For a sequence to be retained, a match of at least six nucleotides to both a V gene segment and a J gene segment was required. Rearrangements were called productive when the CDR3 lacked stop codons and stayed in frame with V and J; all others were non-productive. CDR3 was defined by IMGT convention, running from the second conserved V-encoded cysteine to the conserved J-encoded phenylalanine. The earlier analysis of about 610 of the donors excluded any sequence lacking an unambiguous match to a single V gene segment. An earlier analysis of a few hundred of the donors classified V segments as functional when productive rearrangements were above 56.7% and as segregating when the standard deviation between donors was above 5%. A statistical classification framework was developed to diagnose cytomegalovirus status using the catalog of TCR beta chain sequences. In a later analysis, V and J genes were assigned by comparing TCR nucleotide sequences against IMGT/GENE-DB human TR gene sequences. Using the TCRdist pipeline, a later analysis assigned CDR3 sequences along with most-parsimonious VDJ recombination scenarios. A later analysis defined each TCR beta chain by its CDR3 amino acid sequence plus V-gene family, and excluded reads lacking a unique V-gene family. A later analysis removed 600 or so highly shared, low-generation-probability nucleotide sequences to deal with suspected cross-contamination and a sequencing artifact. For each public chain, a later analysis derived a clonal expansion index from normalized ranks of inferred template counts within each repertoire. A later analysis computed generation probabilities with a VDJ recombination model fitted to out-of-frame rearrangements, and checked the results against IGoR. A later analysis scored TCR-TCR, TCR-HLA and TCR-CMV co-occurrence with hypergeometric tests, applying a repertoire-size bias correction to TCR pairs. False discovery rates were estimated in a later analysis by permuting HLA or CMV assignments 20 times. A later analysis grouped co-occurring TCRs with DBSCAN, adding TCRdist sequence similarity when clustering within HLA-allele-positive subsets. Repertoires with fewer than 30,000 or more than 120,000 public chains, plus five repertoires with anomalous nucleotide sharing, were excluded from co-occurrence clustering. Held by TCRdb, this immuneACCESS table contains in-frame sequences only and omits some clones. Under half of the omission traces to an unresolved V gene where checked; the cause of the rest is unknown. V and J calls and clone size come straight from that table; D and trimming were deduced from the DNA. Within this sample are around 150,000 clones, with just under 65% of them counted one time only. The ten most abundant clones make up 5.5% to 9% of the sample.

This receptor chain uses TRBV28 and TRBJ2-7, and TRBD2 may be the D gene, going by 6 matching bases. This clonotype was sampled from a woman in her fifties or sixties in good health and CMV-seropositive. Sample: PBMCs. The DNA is TGTGCCAGCAGTTTAACCGGCGGGAACTACGAGCAGTACTTC. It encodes CASSLTGGNYEQYF.